These T cell receptor beta chains were read from a single sample in a study of spatial heterogeneity in lung cancer. TCRdb processed the 5' RACE reads anew with MiXCR; each CDR3 protein has one entry. Of around 20,000 distinct CDR3 sequences in the sample, 2.8% were seen once. The source material was lung tumor tissue, sampled at surgery. The receptor set was obtained from a male donor with early-stage non-small cell lung cancer. The conserved cysteine and the conserved F or W are not part of the CDR3 here. For some rows the clone size is stated as once, few or many, or as a class when expanded; others skip it.

v_gene	abundance	CDR3aa
TRBV7-7	many	ASSSLQGGGVETQY
TRBV6-5	many	ASSSPGTYGYT
TRBV12-3/TRBV12-4	many	ASSFTSAEQY
TRBV12-3/TRBV12-4	many	ASSLRGTSGRISNEQF
TRBV28	many	ASKENTEAF
TRBV7-2	many	ASSQRGGSSYEQY
TRBV6-6	many	ASSYQRGNQETQY
TRBV29-1	many	SVVVGLAGDTGELF
TRBV11-2	medium-sized	ASSFMGLETQY
TRBV21-1	.	ASSEISLRDRANTGELF
TRBV7-2	many	ASNQQGTGTGELF
TRBV29-1	many	SARGAELGNYEQF
TRBV20-1	many	SARNLLSRNEQF
TRBV10-3	many	AIMGSHTDTQY
TRBV11-3	many	ASSLAGGSYGYT
TRBV6-1	many	ASSEGGSGTEKLF
TRBV7-9	many	ASSLWLLGNQPQH
TRBV27	many	ASSSQGEYEQY